This T cell receptor beta chain was sequenced for a study of blood T cell repertoires in COVID-19. Study information: The United States, Italy and Spain were the sources of the acute and convalescent COVID-19 samples. T cells, B-cell-depleted T cells, or PBMCs supplied cDNA or gDNA.

In the source study's methods: Reference gene primer amplification yielded estimated nucleated cell counts. The assay was immunoSEQ multiplex PCR, and TCRdb's table has in-frame clones only and misses some. The D gene and trimming were derived from the DNA, and the V and J assignments and clone size from that table. The data contain 85,000 to 90,000 clones, 82% of them singletons. The V gene's germline CDR1 is MDHEN and CDR2 SYDVKM. The CDR3 covers 16 residues. Trimming cost V 5 bases and J 10 bases; bases outside gene matches: 15. Material for sequencing was peripheral blood. This TCR derives from a woman of 80 years or more with acute or convalescent COVID-19. The rearrangement links TRBV28 to TRBJ2-1; TRBD2 agrees at 9 bases. CDR3 sequence reads: CASSPPARAGGGEQFF. The CDR3 bases are TGTGCCAGCAGTCCCCCCGCGAGGGCGGGAGGGGGCGAGCAGTTCTTC.